These T cell receptor beta chains were read from a single sample in a study of blood T cell repertoires in COVID-19. Only in-frame clones appear in the TCRdb table, and some are missing; sequencing was by immunoSEQ multiplex PCR. The sample contains some 99,000 clones, roughly 80% of which appear only once. What was sequenced was peripheral blood. The receptors shown here come from a human donor in a cohort sampled during active or convalescent COVID-19. Each CDR3 is given with its conserved first and last residue. The D gene is left open where the match is weak. Part of the rows lack a size; the others show once, few, many or a class for expanded clones.

>NA|TRBD2|TRBV7-2|TRBJ2-1
CASSQGTSGRDFSYNEQFF
TGTGCCAGCAGCCAAGGGACTAGCGGGAGGGACTTTTCCTACAATGAGCAGTTCTTC
>NA|TRBD2|TRBV7-9|TRBJ2-1
CASRTSGGSYNEQFF
TGTGCCAGTAGGACTAGCGGGGGCTCCTACAATGAGCAGTTCTTC
>few|TRBD1|TRBV30|TRBJ1-3
CAWSVGDPQGLYGNTIYF
TGTGCCTGGAGCGTAGGGGATCCACAGGGGCTTTATGGAAACACCATATATTTT
>NA|TRBD1|TRBV27|TRBJ1-5
CASSLSGTGQPQHF
TGTGCCAGCAGTTTATCAGGGACAGGTCAGCCCCAGCATTTT
>once|NA|TRBV11-2|TRBJ2-3
CASSLDWASADTQYF
TGTGCCAGCAGCTTAGATTGGGCTAGCGCAGATACGCAGTATTTT
>NA|NA|TRBV2|TRBJ1-2
CASKPGYYTF
TGTGCCAGCAAGCCGGGTTACTACACCTTC
>once|NA|TRBV2|TRBJ1-4
CASRQLNEKLFF
TGTGCCAGCAGACAGTTAAATGAAAAACTGTTTTTT
>NA|NA|TRBV14|TRBJ1-2
CASSQDPGDYGYTF
TGTGCCAGCAGCCAAGATCCGGGAGACTATGGCTACACCTTC
>few|NA|TRBV12-3/TRBV12-4|TRBJ1-5
CASRLRGNQPQHF
TGTGCCAGCCGTCTCCGGGGCAATCAGCCCCAGCATTTT
>NA|TRBD2|TRBV24-1|TRBJ2-1
CATSDPGLAAHYNEQFF
TGTGCCACCAGTGATCCGGGACTAGCGGCCCACTACAATGAGCAGTTCTTC
>NA|NA|TRBV5-1|TRBJ2-5
CASSLAVPPETQYF
TGCGCCAGCAGCTTGGCGGTACCCCCAGAGACCCAGTACTTC
>NA|NA|TRBV6-6|TRBJ1-1
CASIQTNMNTEAFF
TGTGCCAGCATCCAAACTAACATGAACACTGAAGCTTTCTTT
>NA|TRBD2|TRBV28|TRBJ2-7
CASSFSPGLAGGFPHEQYF
TGTGCCAGCAGTTTTTCTCCGGGGCTAGCGGGAGGATTTCCGCACGAGCAGTACTTC
>NA|NA|TRBV6-6|TRBJ1-6
CASSYSGGDSPLHF
TGTGCCAGCAGTTACTCCGGGGGAGATTCACCCCTCCACTTT
>once|TRBD1|TRBV27|TRBJ2-7
CASSLDPATGYYEQYF
TGTGCCAGCAGTTTAGACCCCGCGACAGGGTACTACGAGCAGTACTTC
>NA|NA|TRBV30|TRBJ2-7
CAWSVRLVAEQYF
TGTGCCTGGAGTGTACGGCTAGTGGCGGAGCAGTACTTC
>once|NA|TRBV7-9|TRBJ1-1
CASSLGAGEAFF
TGTGCCAGCAGCTTAGGTGCGGGCGAAGCTTTCTTT
>NA|TRBD1|TRBV2|TRBJ2-5
CASSAYRGETQYF
TGTGCCAGCAGTGCGTACAGGGGGGAGACCCAGTACTTC
>NA|NA|TRBV6-2/TRBV6-3|TRBJ1-5
CASSHRSRNQPQHF
TGTGCCAGCAGTCACAGGTCTAGAAATCAGCCCCAGCATTTT